These 24 T cell receptor beta chains came from one sample sequenced in a study of CD8+ T cells in alopecia areata. It was cDNA, reverse transcribed from extracted RNA, that served as the sequencing template. The assay was immunoSEQ multiplex PCR, and TCRdb's table has in-frame clones only and misses some. This repertoire shows 90,000 to 150,000 clones, less than 80% found once; its top ten account for 2.8%. Sequencing was performed on CD4+ T cells sorted from blood. The receptor source for this set is a human donor in good health.

This clone was detected a few times. This chain connects TRBV5-4 to TRBJ2-5; weak D call: TRBD1 (6 bases). Germline values: CDR1 SGHNT, CDR2 YYREEE (reference sequence). V was cut by 6 bases and J by 11 bases, with 20 bases left in between. This CDR3 is 13 amino acids long. The CDR3 is CASNFRDKIMQYF. CDR3 coding DNA: TGTGCCAGCAACTTCCGGGACAAGATTATGCAGTACTTC.

This chain links TRBV4-2 with TRBJ1-1; D not resolved. The V gene's germline CDR1 is LGHNA and CDR2 YNFKEQ. This CDR3 region has 13 residues. The V end lost 0 bases, the J end lost 7 bases, and 9 bases lay between the germline ends. Written as DNA, the CDR3 is TGTGCCAGCAGCCAAGATTTGTACGGTGAAGCTTTCTTT. This codes for CASSQDLYGEAFF.

This clone came up a few times. This chain connects TRBV18 to TRBJ1-5; the D is unclear. Trimming took off 2 bases at V and 4 bases at J, with 9 bases between the two ends. CDR1 is KGHSH, CDR2 LQKENI, per germline. The CDR3 is 14 residues long. CDR3 amino acids: CASSPSRGNQPQHF. DNA of the CDR3: TGTGCCAGCTCACCAAGTCGGGGTAATCAGCCCCAGCATTTT.

The chain links TRBV11-2 to TRBJ2-3; TRBD1 matches at 7 bases. CDR3 length: 14 residues. Germline assignment: CDR1 SGHAT and CDR2 FQNNGV. With V trimmed by 2 bases and J by 4 bases, 3 bases remained unmatched. CDR3 protein: CASSLRGRADTQYF. The DNA for the CDR3 is TGTGCCAGCAGCTTAAGGGGGCGGGCAGATACGCAGTATTTT.

The rearrangement joins TRBV20-1 to TRBJ2-1, with 7 bases fitting TRBD1. The CDR3 runs 11 residues. CDR1 and CDR2 (germline): DFQATT, SNEGSKA (reference sequence). With 6 bases clipped from V and 13 bases from J, the junction kept 9 bases outside the gene matches. Here the CDR3 DNA reads TGCAGTGCACTCGGACAGGCAGACCAGTTCTTC. Translation gives CSALGQADQFF.

The chain uses TRBV7-9 and TRBJ1-4, with D possibly matching TRBD1 (6 bases). CDR3 length: 15 residues. The V end lost 4 bases, the J end lost 8 bases, and 17 bases lay between the germline ends. The germline V gene encodes CDR1 SEHNR and CDR2 FQNEAQ (reference sequence). The CDR3 bases are TGTGCCAGCAGCTCAGGATCCGGGACACTAGAAAAACTGTTTTTT. Translating it yields CASSSGSGTLEKLFF.

This clone was seen more than once but under ten times. This chain uses TRBV29-1 with TRBJ1-4; D remains unclear. V was pared by 2 bases and J by 8 bases, with 12 bases between. The CDR3 runs to 13 residues. CDR1 and CDR2 from the germline V gene are SQVTM and ANQGSEA. The CDR3 here is CSVELDGLEKLFF. The CDR3 bases are TGCAGCGTTGAACTAGACGGCTTGGAAAAACTGTTTTTT.

This chain uses TRBV4-1 with TRBJ1-5; a possible D gene is TRBD1 (6 bases). Trimming removed 2 bases from V and 6 bases from J, with 14 bases in between. The CDR3 has 15 residues. Germline assignment: CDR1 MGHRA and CDR2 YSYEKL. The DNA of the CDR3 is TGCGCCAGCAGCCAATCGGGGGCGGGGGTTCAGCCCCAGCATTTT. Translation: CASSQSGAGVQPQHF.

This chain uses TRBV15 with TRBJ2-5, with 8 nucleotides matching TRBD1. With 0 bases clipped from V and 5 bases from J, the junction kept 5 bases outside the gene matches. The CDR3 sequence is 15 residues long. The germline gives CDR1 LNHNV, CDR2 YYDKDF (reference sequence). CDR3 in amino acids: CATSRDRGQGETQYF. The CDR3 region has the DNA TGTGCCACCAGCAGAGATCGAGGACAGGGCGAGACCCAGTACTTC.

The chain carries TRBV29-1 and TRBJ2-3; perhaps D is TRBD1 or TRBD2 (6 bases each). The CDR3 length is 12 residues. Looked up from germline, CDR1 is SQVTM and CDR2 is ANQGSEA. Trimming removed 6 bases at V and 5 bases at J, with 12 bases between. CDR3 nucleotides: TGCAGCGTCACGGGGGCCTTAGATACGCAGTATTTT. Its protein product is CSVTGALDTQYF.

This clone was counted ten times or more. The chain is built from TRBV7-2 and TRBJ2-7, with D unresolved. V shed 5 bases and J shed 2 bases, with 16 bases lying between them. Germline CDR1 SGHTA, CDR2 FQGNSA. This CDR3 has 15 residues. The CDR3 nucleotides read TGTGCCAGCAGCGCGCTTATACGCGGTCCCTACGAGCAGTACTTC. This translates into CASSALIRGPYEQYF.

This rearrangement joins TRBV5-1 to TRBJ1-1, with D unresolved. This CDR3 has 14 residues. Germline values: CDR1 SGHRS, CDR2 YFSETQ. The V and J ends lost 4 bases and 1 base respectively, with 11 bases between them. The CDR3: CASSKQSSNTEAFF. CDR3 nucleotide sequence: TGCGCCAGCAGCAAACAGTCATCGAACACTGAAGCTTTCTTT.

The chain recombines TRBV4-1 with TRBJ2-7, with 8 bases matching TRBD1. Germline trimming cut 4 bases from V and 0 bases from J; bases unmatched to any gene: 11. CDR1 is MGHRA, CDR2 YSYEKL, per germline. The CDR3 spans 17 residues. DNA of the CDR3: TGCGCCAGCAGCCCAGGGCACGACAGGGGACGCTCCTACGAGCAGTACTTC. Encoded protein: CASSPGHDRGRSYEQYF.

V is TRBV29-1 and J is TRBJ2-7; weak D call: TRBD1 (6 bases). The CDR3 sequence is 17 residues long. From germline, CDR1 is SQVTM and CDR2 ANQGSEA. Deletions cut 6 bases from V and 1 base from J, with 25 bases between. This CDR3 is CSVRITGRGAFSYEQYF. Here the CDR3 DNA reads TGCAGCGTGAGAATCACGGGCAGGGGCGCGTTTTCCTACGAGCAGTACTTC.

This CDR3 is CASSQGTGGMNTEAFF. The CDR3 nucleotides are TGCGCCAGCAGCCAAGGCACAGGGGGGATGAACACTGAAGCTTTCTTT. The gene calls are TRBV4-1 and TRBJ1-1; 8 bases are shared with TRBD1. The V gene's germline CDR1 is MGHRA and CDR2 YSYEKL. The CDR3 sequence is 16 residues long. V trimming: 1 base; J trimming: 0 bases; junction bases outside the gene matches: 4.

This chain links TRBV4-1 with TRBJ1-4; 7 bases are a match to TRBD1. The V gene's germline CDR1 is MGHRA and CDR2 YSYEKL. V gave up 2 bases and J gave up 6 bases; unmatched junction bases: 6. This CDR3 has 15 residues. The CDR3 DNA follows: TGCGCCAGCAGCCAACGGGGGACAGAGCATGAAAAACTGTTTTTT. Translated, it gives CASSQRGTEHEKLFF.

The CDR3 DNA sequence: TGTGCCAGCAGCTTAGGTGGTCTAGCGGGGATCCAAGAGACCCAGTACTTC. This codes for CASSLGGLAGIQETQYF. The rearrangement links TRBV7-7 to TRBJ2-5; 9 nucleotides match TRBD2. Unmatched junction bases numbered 7, after V lost 1 base and J lost 1 base. The CDR3 is 17 amino acids. Looked up from germline, CDR1 is SSHAT and CDR2 is FNYEAQ (reference sequence).

The chain recombines TRBV29-1 with TRBJ1-1; 7 nucleotides line up with TRBD1. V shed 8 bases, J shed 2 bases, and the junction held 5 bases outside the gene matches. There are 12 residues in the CDR3. CDR1 is SQVTM, CDR2 ANQGSEA, per germline. The CDR3 spells CSPGQINTEAFF. CDR3 DNA sequence: TGCAGCCCGGGACAGATAAACACTGAAGCTTTCTTT. Full variable domain (outside the CDR3, taken from reference TRBV29-1 and TRBJ1-1): SAVISQKPSRDICQRGTSLTIQCQVDSQVTMMFWYRQQPGQSLTLIATANQGSEATYESGFVIDKFPISRPNLTFSTLTVSNMSPEDSSIYLCSPGQINTEAFFGQGTRLTVV.

This rearrangement joins TRBV4-1 to TRBJ1-2; possibly TRBD1 for D (5 bases). The CDR3 covers 16 residues. The V gene lost 4 bases and the J gene lost 6 bases, with 21 bases spanning the gap. Germline CDR1 MGHRA, CDR2 YSYEKL. The CDR3 region is CASSPLRTGPSHGYTF. In DNA form, the CDR3 reads TGCGCCAGCAGCCCCCTCCGAACAGGCCCAAGTCATGGCTACACCTTC.

This chain uses TRBV15 with TRBJ2-5, with D possibly called TRBD1 or TRBD2 (5 bases each). V lost 6 bases to trimming and J lost 0 bases, with 11 bases between them. The CDR3 length is 14 residues. Per the germline V gene, CDR1 is LNHNV and CDR2 is YYDKDF (reference sequence). CDR3 DNA sequence: TGTGCCACCAGTATGCAGGGACACCAAGAGACCCAGTACTTC. It is translated as CATSMQGHQETQYF.

This sequence joins TRBV6-1 and TRBJ1-5; D gene unclear. The V gene's germline CDR1 is MNHNS and CDR2 SASEGT. The CDR3 spans 12 residues. The V end was cut by 8 bases, the J end by 9 bases, with 14 bases between. In nucleotides, the CDR3 is TGTGCCAGCGCCTCGAGCGCCAGGCCCCAGCATTTT. This sequence encodes CASASSARPQHF.

This chain uses TRBV5-1 with TRBJ2-7, with 13 bases identical to TRBD2. V shed 3 bases and J 7 bases; nucleotides not matched to a gene: 4. The CDR3 runs 14 residues. Germline V lookup: CDR1 SGHRS, CDR2 YFSETQ. For the CDR3, the DNA is TGCGCCAGCAGCTCCGGGACTAGCGGGGAAGAGCAGTACTTC. Protein product: CASSSGTSGEEQYF. The entire variable domain, with the rest obtained from reference TRBV5-1 and TRBJ2-7, is as follows: KAGVTQTPRYLIKTRGQQVTLSCSPISGHRSVSWYQQTPGQGLQFLFEYFSETQRNKGNFPGRFSGRQFSNSRSEMNVSTLELGDSALYLCASSSGTSGEEQYFGPGTRLTVT.

The chain is built from TRBV29-1 and TRBJ1-1; no clear D gene. Germline assignment: CDR1 SQVTM and CDR2 ANQGSEA. The CDR3 spans 11 residues. V dropped 6 bases and J dropped 0 bases, with 5 bases sitting between them. CDR3: CSVQLNTEAFF. For the CDR3, the DNA is TGCAGCGTCCAATTGAACACTGAAGCTTTCTTT. Based on the CDR3 plus reference TRBV29-1 and TRBJ1-1, the full variable domain is SAVISQKPSRDICQRGTSLTIQCQVDSQVTMMFWYRQQPGQSLTLIATANQGSEATYESGFVIDKFPISRPNLTFSTLTVSNMSPEDSSIYLCSVQLNTEAFFGQGTRLTVV.

The chain joins TRBV5-6 to TRBJ2-1, with D perhaps assigned TRBD1 or TRBD2 (6 bases each). Germline V gene data show CDR1 as SGHDT and CDR2 as YYEEEE. Trimming cost V 1 base and J 8 bases, with 13 bases left between them. The CDR3 is made up of 14 amino acids. DNA of the CDR3: TGTGCCAGCAGCTTGTGGGGGGCAATCTATGAGCAGTTCTTC. It encodes CASSLWGAIYEQFF.